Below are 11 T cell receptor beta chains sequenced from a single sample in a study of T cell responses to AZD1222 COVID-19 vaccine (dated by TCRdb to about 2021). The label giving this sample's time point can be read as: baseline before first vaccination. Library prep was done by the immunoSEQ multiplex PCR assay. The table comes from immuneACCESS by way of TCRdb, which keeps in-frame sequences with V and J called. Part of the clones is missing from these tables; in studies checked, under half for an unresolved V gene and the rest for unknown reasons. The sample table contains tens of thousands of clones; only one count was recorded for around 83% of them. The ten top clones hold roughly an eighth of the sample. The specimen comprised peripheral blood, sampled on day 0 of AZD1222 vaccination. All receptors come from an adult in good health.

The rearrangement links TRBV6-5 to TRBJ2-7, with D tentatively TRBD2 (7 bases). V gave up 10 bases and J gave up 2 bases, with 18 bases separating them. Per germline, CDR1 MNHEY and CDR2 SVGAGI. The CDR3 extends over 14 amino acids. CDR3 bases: TGTGCCACCACTGGGGCGGGGGCCCCCTACGAGCAGTACTTC. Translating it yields CATTGAGAPYEQYF.

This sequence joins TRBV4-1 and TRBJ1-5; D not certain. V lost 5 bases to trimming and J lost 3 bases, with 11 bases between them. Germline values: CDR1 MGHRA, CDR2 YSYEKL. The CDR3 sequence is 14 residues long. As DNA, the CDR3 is TGCGCCAGCAGCGCAGTGGGGAACAATCAGCCCCAGCATTTT. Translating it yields CASSAVGNNQPQHF.

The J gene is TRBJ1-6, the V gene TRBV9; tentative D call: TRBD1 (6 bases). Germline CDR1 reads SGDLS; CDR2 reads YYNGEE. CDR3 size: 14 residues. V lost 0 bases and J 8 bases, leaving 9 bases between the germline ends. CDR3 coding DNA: TGTGCCAGCAGCGTAGAACAGGGTGATTCACCCCTCCACTTT. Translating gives CASSVEQGDSPLHF.

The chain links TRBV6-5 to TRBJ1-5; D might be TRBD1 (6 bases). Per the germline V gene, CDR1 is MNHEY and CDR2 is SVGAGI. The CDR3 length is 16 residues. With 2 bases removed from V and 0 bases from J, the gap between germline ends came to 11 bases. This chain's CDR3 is CASSYGAGDSNQPQHF. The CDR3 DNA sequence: TGTGCCAGCAGTTACGGGGCAGGGGATAGCAATCAGCCCCAGCATTTT.

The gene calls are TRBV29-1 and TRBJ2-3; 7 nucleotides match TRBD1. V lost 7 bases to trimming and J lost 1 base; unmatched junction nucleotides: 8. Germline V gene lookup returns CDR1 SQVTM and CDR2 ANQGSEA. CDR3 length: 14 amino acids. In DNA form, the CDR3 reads TGCAGCGAAGTAGGGGGCGTCGGCACAGATACGCAGTATTTT. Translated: CSEVGGVGTDTQYF.

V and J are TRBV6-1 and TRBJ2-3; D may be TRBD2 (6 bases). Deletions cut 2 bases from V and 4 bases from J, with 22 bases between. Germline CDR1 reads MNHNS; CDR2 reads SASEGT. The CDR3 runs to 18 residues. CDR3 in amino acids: CASSEYPSAMDRADTQYF. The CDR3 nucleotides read TGTGCCAGCAGTGAATATCCTAGCGCGATGGATAGGGCAGATACGCAGTATTTT.

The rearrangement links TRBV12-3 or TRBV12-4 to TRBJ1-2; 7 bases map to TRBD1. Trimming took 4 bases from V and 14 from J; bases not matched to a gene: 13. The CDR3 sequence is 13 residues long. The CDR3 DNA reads TGTGCCAGCAGTTCAGACAGGGCCCGGGGGGGGACCTTC. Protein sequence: CASSSDRARGGTF.

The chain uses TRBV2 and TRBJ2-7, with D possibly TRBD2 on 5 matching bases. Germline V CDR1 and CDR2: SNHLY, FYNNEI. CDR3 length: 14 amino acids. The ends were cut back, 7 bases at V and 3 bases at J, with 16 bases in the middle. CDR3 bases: TGTGCCAGCACGGAGGCCGGGCGTTACTACGAGCAGTACTTC. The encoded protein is CASTEAGRYYEQYF.

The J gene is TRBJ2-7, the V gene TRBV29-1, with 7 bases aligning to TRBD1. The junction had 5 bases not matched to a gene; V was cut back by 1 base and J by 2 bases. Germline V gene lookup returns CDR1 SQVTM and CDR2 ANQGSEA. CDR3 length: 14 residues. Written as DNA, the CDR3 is TGCAGCGTTGAAGGCGGTCAGGGGGCCTACGAGCAGTACTTC. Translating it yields CSVEGGQGAYEQYF.

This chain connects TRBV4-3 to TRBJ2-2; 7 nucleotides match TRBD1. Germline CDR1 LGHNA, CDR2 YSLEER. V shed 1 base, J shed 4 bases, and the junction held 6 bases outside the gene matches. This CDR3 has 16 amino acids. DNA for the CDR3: TGCGCCAGCAGCCAAGGTAGGGGGCAGAGCACCGGGGAGCTGTTTTTT. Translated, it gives CASSQGRGQSTGELFF.

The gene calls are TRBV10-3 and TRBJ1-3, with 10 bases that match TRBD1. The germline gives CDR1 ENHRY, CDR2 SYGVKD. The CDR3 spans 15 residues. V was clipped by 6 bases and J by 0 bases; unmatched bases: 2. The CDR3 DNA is TGTGCCATCAGCCGGGACAGGGGCTCTGGAAACACCATATATTTT. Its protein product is CAISRDRGSGNTIYF.